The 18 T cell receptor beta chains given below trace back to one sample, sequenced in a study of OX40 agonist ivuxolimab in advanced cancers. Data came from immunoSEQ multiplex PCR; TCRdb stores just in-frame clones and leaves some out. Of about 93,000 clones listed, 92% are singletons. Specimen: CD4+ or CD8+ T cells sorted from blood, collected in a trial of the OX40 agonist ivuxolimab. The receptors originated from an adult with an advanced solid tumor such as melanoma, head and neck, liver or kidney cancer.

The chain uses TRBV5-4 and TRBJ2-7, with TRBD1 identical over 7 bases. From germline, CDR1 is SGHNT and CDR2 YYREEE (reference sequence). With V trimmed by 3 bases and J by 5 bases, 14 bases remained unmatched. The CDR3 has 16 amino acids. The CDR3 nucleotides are TGTGCCAGCAGCTCAAAACAGGGGAATCTCGGGGACGAGCAGTACTTC. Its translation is CASSSKQGNLGDEQYF.

The CDR3 bases are TGTGCCAGCAGCCACCTCGACAGTTCTGGCAATGAGCAGTTCTTC. The encoded protein is CASSHLDSSGNEQFF. V is TRBV7-9 and J is TRBJ2-1; D perhaps matches TRBD1 (5 bases). The CDR3 contains 15 residues. V was trimmed by 5 bases and J by 6 bases, leaving 17 bases between them. Germline V gene data show CDR1 as SEHNR and CDR2 as FQNEAQ (reference sequence).

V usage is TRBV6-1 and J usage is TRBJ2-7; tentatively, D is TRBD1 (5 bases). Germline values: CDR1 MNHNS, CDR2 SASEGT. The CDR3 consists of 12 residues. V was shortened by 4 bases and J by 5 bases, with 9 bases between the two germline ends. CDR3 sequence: CASSVEGDEQYF. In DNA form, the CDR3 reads TGTGCCAGCAGTGTGGAAGGGGACGAGCAGTACTTC.

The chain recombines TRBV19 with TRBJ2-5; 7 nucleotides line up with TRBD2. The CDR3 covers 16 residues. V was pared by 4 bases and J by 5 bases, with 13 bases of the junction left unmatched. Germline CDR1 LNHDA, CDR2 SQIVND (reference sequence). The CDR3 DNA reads TGTGCCAGTAGTAGACACTTTCAAGAGGGAGGGGAGACCCAGTACTTC. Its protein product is CASSRHFQEGGETQYF. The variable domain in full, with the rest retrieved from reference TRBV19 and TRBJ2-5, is DGGITQSPKYLFRKEGQNVTLSCEQNLNHDAMYWYRQDPGQGLRLIYYSQIVNDFQKGDIAEGYSVSREKKESFPLTVTSAQKNPTAFYLCASSRHFQEGGETQYFGPGTRLLVL.

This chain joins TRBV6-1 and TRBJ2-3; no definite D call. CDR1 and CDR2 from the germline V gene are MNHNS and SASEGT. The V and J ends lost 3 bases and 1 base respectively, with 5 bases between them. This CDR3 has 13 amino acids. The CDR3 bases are TGTGCCAGCAGTGATGCGGGCACAGATACGCAGTATTTT. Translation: CASSDAGTDTQYF.

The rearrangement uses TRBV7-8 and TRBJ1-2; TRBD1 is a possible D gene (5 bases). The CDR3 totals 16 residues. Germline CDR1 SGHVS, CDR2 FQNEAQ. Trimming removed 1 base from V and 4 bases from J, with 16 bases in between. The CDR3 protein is CASSLVNARATYGYTF. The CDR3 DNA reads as TGTGCCAGCAGCTTAGTTAATGCCAGGGCAACCTATGGCTACACCTTC.

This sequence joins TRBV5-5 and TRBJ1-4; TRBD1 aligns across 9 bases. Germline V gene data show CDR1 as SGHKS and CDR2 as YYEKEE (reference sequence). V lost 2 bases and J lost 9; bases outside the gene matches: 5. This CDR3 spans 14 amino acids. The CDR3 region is CASSFGTGLKKLFF. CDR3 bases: TGTGCCAGCAGCTTCGGGACAGGGTTGAAAAAACTGTTTTTT.

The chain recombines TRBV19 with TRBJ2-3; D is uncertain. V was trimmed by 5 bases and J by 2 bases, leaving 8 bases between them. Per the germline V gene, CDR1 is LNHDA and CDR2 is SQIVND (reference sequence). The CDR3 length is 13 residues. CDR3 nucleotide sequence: TGTGCCAGTAGTCCTGATATCACAGATACGCAGTATTTT. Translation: CASSPDITDTQYF.

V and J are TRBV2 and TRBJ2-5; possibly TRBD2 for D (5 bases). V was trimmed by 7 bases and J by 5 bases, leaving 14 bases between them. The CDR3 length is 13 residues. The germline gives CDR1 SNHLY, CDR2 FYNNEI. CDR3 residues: CASKRTQYETQYF. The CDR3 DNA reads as TGTGCCAGCAAAAGGACTCAATATGAGACCCAGTACTTC.

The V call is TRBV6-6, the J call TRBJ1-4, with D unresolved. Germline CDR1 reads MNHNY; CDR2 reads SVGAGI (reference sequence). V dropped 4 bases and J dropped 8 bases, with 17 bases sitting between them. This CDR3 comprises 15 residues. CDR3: CASSSPSIQAEKLFF. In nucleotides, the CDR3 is TGTGCCAGCAGTTCCCCGAGTATCCAGGCGGAAAAACTGTTTTTT.

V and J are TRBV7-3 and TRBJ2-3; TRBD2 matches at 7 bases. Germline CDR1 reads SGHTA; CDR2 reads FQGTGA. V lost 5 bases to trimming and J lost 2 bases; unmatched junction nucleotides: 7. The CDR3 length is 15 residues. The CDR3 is CASSPQAGNTDTQYF. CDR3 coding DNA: TGTGCCAGCAGCCCTCAAGCGGGGAACACAGATACGCAGTATTTT.

Here the CDR3 DNA reads TGTGCCAGCAGTCCGCAGGTCTATGGCTACACCTTC. This gives the protein CASSPQVYGYTF. This chain uses TRBV6-5 with TRBJ1-2, with D uncertain. CDR1 MNHEY and CDR2 SVGAGI come from the germline V gene. V was pared by 5 bases and J by 4 bases, with 8 bases between. The CDR3 has 12 residues.

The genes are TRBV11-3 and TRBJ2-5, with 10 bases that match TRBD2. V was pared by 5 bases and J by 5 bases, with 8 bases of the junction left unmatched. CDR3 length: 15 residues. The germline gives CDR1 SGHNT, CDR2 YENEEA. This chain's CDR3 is CASSLGLAGVETQYF. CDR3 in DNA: TGTGCCAGCAGCCTGGGGCTAGCGGGAGTGGAGACCCAGTACTTC.

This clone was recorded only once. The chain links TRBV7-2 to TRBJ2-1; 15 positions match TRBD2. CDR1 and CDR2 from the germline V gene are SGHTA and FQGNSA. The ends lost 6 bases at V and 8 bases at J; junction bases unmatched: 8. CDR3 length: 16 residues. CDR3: CASSSRTSGGAHEQFF. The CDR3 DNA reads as TGTGCCAGCAGTTCCCGGACTAGCGGGGGGGCCCATGAGCAGTTCTTC.

This chain's CDR3 is CASSEAGGTYNEQFF. In nucleotides, the CDR3 is TGTGCCAGCAGTGAAGCGGGAGGCACCTACAATGAGCAGTTCTTC. The V call is TRBV2, the J call TRBJ2-1, with D possibly TRBD2 on 6 matching bases. The CDR3 totals 15 residues. CDR1 and CDR2 from the germline V gene are SNHLY and FYNNEI. V was trimmed by 0 bases and J by 2 bases, leaving 8 bases between them.

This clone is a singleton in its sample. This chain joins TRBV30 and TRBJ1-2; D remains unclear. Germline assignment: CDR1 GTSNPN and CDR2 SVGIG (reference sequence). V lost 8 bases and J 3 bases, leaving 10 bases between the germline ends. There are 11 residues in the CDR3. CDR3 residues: CASSPHYGYTF. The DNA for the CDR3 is TGTGCCAGCAGCCCCCACTATGGCTACACCTTC.

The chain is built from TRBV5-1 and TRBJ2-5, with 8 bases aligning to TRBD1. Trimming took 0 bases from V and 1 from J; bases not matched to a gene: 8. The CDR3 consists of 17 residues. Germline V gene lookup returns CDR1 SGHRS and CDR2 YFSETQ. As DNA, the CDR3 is TGCGCCAGCAGCTTGGTTTGGACAGGGCTAGGCCAAGAGACCCAGTACTTC. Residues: CASSLVWTGLGQETQYF.

CDR3 DNA: TGTGCCAGCAGCTCGACAGGGGTCCGTGGCTACACCTTC. It codes for CASSSTGVRGYTF. This chain uses TRBV6-1 with TRBJ1-2, with 8 bases that match TRBD1. CDR3 length equals 13 residues. V was clipped by 6 bases and J by 7 bases; unmatched bases: 7. The germline CDR1 and CDR2 sequences are MNHNS and SASEGT.